The 19 T cell receptor beta chains listed next were all sequenced from one sample in a study of T-cell reconstitution after alpha-beta-depleted transplantation in children. Using unique molecular identifiers, the investigators prepared the TCRbeta library. MiXCR was run by TCRdb on the PCR reads, yielding one entry per CDR3 protein. The table shows fewer than 700,000 distinct CDR3 sequences, with 10% to 15% occurring only once. Sequencing was performed on PBMCs, mostly from graft donor cells, taken 360 days after TCRalphabeta/CD19-depleted stem cell transplant. These receptors all stem from a male patient aged 10-17 years who had a stem cell transplant for acute myeloid leukemia, so the T cells may come from the graft donor.

CDR3 coding DNA: TGTGCCAGCACCGGCTCCGGGAAAAACATTCAGTACTTC. This translates into CASTGSGKNIQYF. V gene TRBV6-2 or TRBV6-3 combines with J gene TRBJ2-4; D not resolved. Trimming took off 7 bases at V and 4 bases at J, with 11 bases between the two ends. This CDR3 region has 13 residues. CDR1 MNHEY and CDR2 SVGEGT come from the germline V gene.

This rearrangement joins TRBV7-2 to TRBJ2-7; D not resolved. This CDR3 comprises 15 residues. The V and J ends lost 5 bases and 1 base respectively, with 15 bases between them. Germline V gene lookup returns CDR1 SGHTA and CDR2 FQGNSA. In DNA form, the CDR3 reads TGTGCCAGCAGCCCCCCGGTCGATGGGTCCTACGAGCAGTACTTC. The encoded protein is CASSPPVDGSYEQYF.

CDR3 sequence reads: CASSLSGTTYEQYF. The CDR3 bases are TGTGCCAGCAGTCTGTCCGGGACAACCTACGAGCAGTACTTC. The V call is TRBV12-3 or TRBV12-4, the J call TRBJ2-7; D is possibly TRBD1 (6 bases). Trimming took off 5 bases at V and 2 bases at J, with 13 bases between the two ends. The CDR3 is 14 residues long.

This clonotype occurred many times. J is TRBJ2-7 and V is TRBV20-1; possible D gene TRBD2, 6 bases. In germline, CDR1 is DFQATT, CDR2 SNEGSKA (reference sequence). V was pared by 3 bases and J by 5 bases, with 23 bases between. The CDR3 is 16 residues long. CDR3 amino acids: CSARPRRGYGNNEQYF. The DNA of the CDR3 is TGCAGTGCTAGGCCCCGGCGGGGATACGGGAATAACGAGCAGTACTTC.

The chain combines TRBV15 with TRBJ2-3; D gene unclear. V shed 0 bases and J shed 3 bases, with 10 bases lying between them. The CDR3 consists of 15 residues. Germline assignment: CDR1 LNHNV and CDR2 YYDKDF (reference sequence). Written as DNA, the CDR3 is TGTGCCACCAGCAGAGAGAAAGGTCGGACAGATACGCAGTATTTT. Translating gives CATSREKGRTDTQYF.

This clonotype was detected many times. V gene TRBV9 combines with J gene TRBJ1-1, with D unclear. Germline CDR1 and CDR2: SGDLS and YYNGEE. V lost 0 bases, J lost 5 bases, and 11 bases lay in between. This CDR3 has 14 amino acids. This CDR3 reads CASSVAQDLTEAFF. The CDR3 DNA sequence: TGTGCCAGCAGCGTAGCCCAGGATTTAACTGAAGCTTTCTTT.

This clonotype has more than one count but fewer than ten. This sequence joins TRBV12-5 and TRBJ2-1; TRBD2 matches 7 bases. This CDR3 has 18 residues. Trimming took 1 base from V and 0 from J; bases not matched to a gene: 9. Germline CDR1 LGHNT, CDR2 FRNRAP. The CDR3 coding sequence is TGTGCTAGTGGTTTGGCGCTAGCGGCCCCCAGCTCCTACAATGAGCAGTTCTTC. Protein: CASGLALAAPSSYNEQFF. Using reference TRBV12-5 and TRBJ2-1 for the parts outside the CDR3, the full variable domain is DARVTQTPRHKVTEMGQEVTMRCQPILGHNTVFWYRQTMMQGLELLAYFRNRAPLDDSGMPKDRFSAEMPDATLATLKIQPSEPRDSAVYFCASGLALAAPSSYNEQFFGPGTRLTVL.

CDR3 sequence: CASSSAGAGSGELFF. The CDR3 DNA reads TGTGCCAGCAGCTCAGCCGGAGCTGGGTCCGGGGAGCTGTTTTTT. The V and J genes are TRBV7-3 and TRBJ2-2, with unresolved D. In germline, CDR1 is SGHTA, CDR2 FQGTGA. There are 15 residues in the CDR3. Trimming cost V 4 bases and J 6 bases, with 15 bases left between them.

This clonotype was found many times. The V and J genes are TRBV28 and TRBJ2-3; D uncertain. The CDR3 covers 15 residues. From germline, CDR1 is MDHEN and CDR2 SYDVKM. Trimming removed 5 bases from V and 3 bases from J, with 15 bases in between. Here the CDR3 reads CASSETSILTDTQYF. The DNA of the CDR3 is TGTGCCAGCAGTGAAACTTCTATCCTAACAGATACGCAGTATTTT.

The chain carries TRBV20-1 and TRBJ2-1; 9 positions agree with TRBD2. Germline assignment: CDR1 DFQATT and CDR2 SNEGSKA (reference sequence). V lost 5 bases, J lost 0 bases, and 5 bases stayed unmatched. The CDR3 is 15 residues long. The CDR3 sequence: CSARSGRSSYNEQFF. In DNA form, the CDR3 reads TGCAGTGCTCGAAGCGGGAGGTCCTCCTACAATGAGCAGTTCTTC.

The chain couples TRBV4-3 to TRBJ2-4; 9 nucleotides align to TRBD2. Trimming removed 0 bases from V and 6 bases from J; junction bases left unmatched: 15. Germline values: CDR1 LGHNA, CDR2 YSLEER. The CDR3 spans 19 residues. CDR3 nucleotide sequence: TGCGCCAGCAGCCAAGATCGGGGCGGGAGGGTTGGCAACTTAAACATTCAGTACTTC. Translation gives CASSQDRGGRVGNLNIQYF.

This chain uses TRBV5-4 with TRBJ2-3, with D perhaps TRBD2 (5 bases). The CDR3 has 16 residues. The germline V gene encodes CDR1 SGHNT and CDR2 YYREEE (reference sequence). The V end was cut by 1 base, the J end by 2 bases, with 14 bases between. DNA for the CDR3: TGTGCCAGCAGCTTGAGCGGACCACGCCTCACAGATACGCAGTATTTT. It codes for CASSLSGPRLTDTQYF.

The chain joins TRBV7-6 to TRBJ2-7; D possibly uses TRBD1 or TRBD2 (5 bases each). Germline CDR1 SGHVS, CDR2 FNYEAQ. Trimming cost V 6 bases and J 2 bases, with 20 bases left between them. This CDR3 comprises 16 residues. CDR3 loop: CASSQVSGTATYEQYF. The CDR3 nucleotides are TGTGCCAGCAGTCAGGTGTCTGGGACGGCCACCTACGAGCAGTACTTC. Based on the CDR3 plus reference TRBV7-6 and TRBJ2-7, the full variable domain is GAGVSQSPRYKVTKRGQDVALRCDPISGHVSLYWYRQALGQGPEFLTYFNYEAQQDKSGLPNDRFSAERPEGSISTLTIQRTEQRDSAMYRCASSQVSGTATYEQYFGPGTRLTVT.

Points on this clonotype: The CDR3 does not close with the conserved phenylalanine or tryptophan, likely indicating a read error. This chain connects TRBV6-1 to TRBJ1-2, with D maybe TRBD1 (5 bases). V shed 6 bases and J shed 6 bases, with 14 bases lying between them. The CDR3 consists of 13 residues. Germline lookup yields CDR1 MNHNS and CDR2 SASEGT. The CDR3 region is CASRRTRWDGYTL. CDR3 bases: TGTGCCAGCAGACGGACAAGATGGGATGGCTACACCCTC.

This clonotype was found a few times. Here the CDR3 DNA reads TGTGCCAGCAGCTACGTCTCCGGAGGGACAGGGTTTAAGCGTCTCACTGAAGCTTTCTTT. Protein product: CASSYVSGGTGFKRLTEAFF. The genes are TRBV11-2 and TRBJ1-1; 9 positions match TRBD1. With V trimmed by 4 bases and J by 4 bases, 22 bases remained unmatched. The CDR3 spans 20 residues. From germline, CDR1 is SGHAT and CDR2 FQNNGV.

This clonotype was counted between two and nine times. V and J are TRBV5-6 and TRBJ2-1; 10 nucleotides agree with TRBD2. Germline V gene lookup returns CDR1 SGHDT and CDR2 YYEEEE. V shed 4 bases and J 2 bases; nucleotides not matched to a gene: 9. The CDR3 is 17 amino acids. The CDR3 nucleotides read TGTGCCAGCAGCCTCAGGACTAGCGGTCCCCCCTACAATGAGCAGTTCTTC. Protein sequence: CASSLRTSGPPYNEQFF.

This clonotype turned up a few times. V and J are TRBV9 and TRBJ1-4, with 8 bases matching TRBD1. V was clipped by 4 bases and J by 5 bases; unmatched bases: 7. The germline V gene has CDR1 SGDLS and CDR2 YYNGEE. The CDR3 length is 15 residues. CDR3 sequence (DNA): TGTGCCAGCAGCCCCGGGACAGGCTTAAATGAAAAACTGTTTTTT. Residues: CASSPGTGLNEKLFF.

This clonotype was counted only a few times. In DNA, the CDR3 is TGTGCCAGCAGTTTGACAGGGGTGGGGGTAGCTTTCTTT. This gives the protein CASSLTGVGVAFF. The chain uses TRBV12-3 or TRBV12-4 and TRBJ1-1, with 8 bases aligning to TRBD1. The V segment lost 3 bases and the J segment 10 bases; nucleotides outside the gene matches: 7. The CDR3 runs 13 residues.

This clonotype has just a few counts. The chain combines TRBV20-1 with TRBJ2-5; TRBD2 matches 9 bases. The junction had 7 bases not matched to a gene; V was cut back by 3 bases and J by 2 bases. The CDR3 extends over 15 amino acids. Germline assignment: CDR1 DFQATT and CDR2 SNEGSKA (reference sequence). DNA of the CDR3: TGCAGTGCTAGTTCCGGACTAGCGAAACAAGAGACCCAGTACTTC. It codes for CSASSGLAKQETQYF.